The rows below give T cell receptor beta chains drawn from one sample of a study of blood T cell repertoires in COVID-19. Data came from immunoSEQ multiplex PCR; TCRdb stores just in-frame clones and leaves some out. The top ten clones hold roughly 4% of a sample with 90,000 to 150,000 clones, 75% to 85% of them seen once. The sequenced sample was peripheral blood. Every receptor here comes from an elderly woman with acute or convalescent COVID-19. Both conserved end residues are part of each CDR3. Each record gives: J gene, D gene, V gene, clone size, CDR3 length, CDR3 protein, CDR3 DNA. A D gene is named only where the DNA matches it firmly. Some rows mark clone size as missing; the rest say once, few, many or name a class of expanded clone.

J gene: TRBJ2-1; D gene: TRBD2; V gene: TRBV29-1; clone size: few; CDR3 length: 13; CDR3 protein: CSVRRGGRDEQFF; CDR3 DNA: TGCAGCGTAAGGCGGGGGGGCCGTGATGAGCAGTTCTTC
J gene: TRBJ2-2; D gene: -; V gene: TRBV5-5; clone size: -; CDR3 length: 15; CDR3 protein: CASSLAGGNFGELFF; CDR3 DNA: TGTGCCAGCAGCTTGGCGGGCGGGAACTTTGGGGAGCTGTTTTTT
J gene: TRBJ2-3; D gene: TRBD2; V gene: TRBV19; clone size: -; CDR3 length: 16; CDR3 protein: CASSPRGLAGGDTQYF; CDR3 DNA: TGTGCCAGTAGTCCTAGGGGACTAGCGGGGGGAGATACGCAGTATTTT
J gene: TRBJ2-5; D gene: -; V gene: TRBV21-1; clone size: -; CDR3 length: 16; CDR3 protein: CASTFRSKGGFETQYF; CDR3 DNA: TGTGCCAGCACATTTAGATCAAAAGGAGGGTTCGAGACCCAGTACTTC
J gene: TRBJ2-3; D gene: -; V gene: TRBV7-3; clone size: once; CDR3 length: 15; CDR3 protein: CASSSGLERRTAQYF; CDR3 DNA: TGTGCCAGCAGCTCAGGGCTAGAGCGTCGGACCGCGCAGTATTTT
J gene: TRBJ2-1; D gene: TRBD1; V gene: TRBV27; clone size: -; CDR3 length: 13; CDR3 protein: CASSWDRGNEQFF; CDR3 DNA: TGTGCCAGCAGTTGGGACAGGGGTAATGAGCAGTTCTTC
J gene: TRBJ2-1; D gene: TRBD2; V gene: TRBV7-2; clone size: -; CDR3 length: 12; CDR3 protein: CASSPLRGEQFF; CDR3 DNA: TGTGCCAGCAGCCCCTTGCGGGGGGAGCAGTTCTTC
J gene: TRBJ1-5; D gene: -; V gene: TRBV2; clone size: -; CDR3 length: 12; CDR3 protein: CASRQINQPQHF; CDR3 DNA: TGTGCCAGTCGACAGATCAATCAGCCCCAGCATTTT
J gene: TRBJ1-1; D gene: -; V gene: TRBV4-2; clone size: -; CDR3 length: 16; CDR3 protein: CASSQEGTAATTEAFF; CDR3 DNA: TGTGCCAGCAGCCAAGAAGGTACGGCAGCGACTACTGAAGCTTTCTTT
J gene: TRBJ2-1; D gene: -; V gene: TRBV6-5; clone size: -; CDR3 length: 13; CDR3 protein: CASRLTENNEQFF; CDR3 DNA: TGTGCCAGCAGGTTGACAGAGAACAATGAGCAGTTCTTC
J gene: TRBJ1-1; D gene: -; V gene: TRBV19; clone size: -; CDR3 length: 14; CDR3 protein: CASSLEGMNTEAFF; CDR3 DNA: TGTGCCAGTAGTCTCGAGGGAATGAACACTGAAGCTTTCTTT
J gene: TRBJ1-4; D gene: -; V gene: TRBV5-5; clone size: -; CDR3 length: 13; CDR3 protein: CASSSRPREKLFF; CDR3 DNA: TGTGCCAGCAGCTCCCGTCCCCGTGAAAAACTGTTTTTT
J gene: TRBJ1-5; D gene: -; V gene: TRBV6-6; clone size: -; CDR3 length: 13; CDR3 protein: CASVGGGNQPQHF; CDR3 DNA: TGTGCCAGCGTAGGGGGGGGAAATCAGCCCCAGCATTTT
J gene: TRBJ2-7; D gene: -; V gene: TRBV12-3/TRBV12-4; clone size: -; CDR3 length: 11; CDR3 protein: CASSFGIERYF; CDR3 DNA: TGTGCCAGCAGTTTCGGGATTGAGCGGTACTTC
J gene: TRBJ2-1; D gene: -; V gene: TRBV7-9; clone size: -; CDR3 length: 15; CDR3 protein: CASSSRGGAHNEQFF; CDR3 DNA: TGTGCCAGCAGCTCCCGAGGAGGGGCCCACAATGAGCAGTTCTTC
J gene: TRBJ2-3; D gene: -; V gene: TRBV28; clone size: -; CDR3 length: 12; CDR3 protein: CASSPNTDTQYF; CDR3 DNA: TGTGCCAGCAGTCCCAACACAGATACGCAGTATTTT
J gene: TRBJ1-1; D gene: -; V gene: TRBV3-1/TRBV3-2; clone size: once; CDR3 length: 14; CDR3 protein: CASSLLDRNTEAFF; CDR3 DNA: TGTGCCAGCAGCCTCCTCGACAGGAACACTGAAGCTTTCTTT
J gene: TRBJ2-1; D gene: TRBD2; V gene: TRBV19; clone size: -; CDR3 length: 16; CDR3 protein: CASSRSSGSSYNEQFF; CDR3 DNA: TGTGCCAGTAGTAGATCTAGCGGGAGCTCCTACAATGAGCAGTTCTTC
J gene: TRBJ1-1; D gene: -; V gene: TRBV6-1; clone size: -; CDR3 length: 15; CDR3 protein: CASSEATLPNTEAFF; CDR3 DNA: TGTGCCAGCAGTGAAGCAACATTACCTAACACTGAAGCTTTCTTT
J gene: TRBJ2-2; D gene: TRBD2; V gene: TRBV5-1; clone size: -; CDR3 length: 15; CDR3 protein: CASSPGLAGGRELFF; CDR3 DNA: TGCGCCAGCAGCCCCGGACTAGCGGGGGGGCGGGAGCTGTTTTTT
J gene: TRBJ1-5; D gene: -; V gene: TRBV15; clone size: few; CDR3 length: 13; CDR3 protein: CATSSFRGQPQHF; CDR3 DNA: TGTGCCACCAGCAGCTTTAGAGGTCAGCCCCAGCATTTT
J gene: TRBJ2-7; D gene: -; V gene: TRBV7-9; clone size: once; CDR3 length: 13; CDR3 protein: CASSSPPGSEQYF; CDR3 DNA: TGTGCCAGCAGCTCACCCCCGGGTTCCGAGCAGTACTTC
J gene: TRBJ1-2; D gene: -; V gene: TRBV20-1; clone size: -; CDR3 length: 13; CDR3 protein: CSASIGSPYGYTF; CDR3 DNA: TGCAGTGCTAGTATCGGGAGTCCCTATGGCTACACCTTC
J gene: TRBJ1-4; D gene: TRBD1; V gene: TRBV18; clone size: -; CDR3 length: 15; CDR3 protein: CASSPDRVTNEKLFF; CDR3 DNA: TGTGCCAGCTCTCCTGACAGGGTTACTAATGAAAAACTGTTTTTT
J gene: TRBJ2-1; D gene: TRBD2; V gene: TRBV24-1; clone size: -; CDR3 length: 15; CDR3 protein: CATSETGGPANEQFF; CDR3 DNA: TGTGCCACCAGTGAAACGGGGGGGCCAGCCAATGAGCAGTTCTTC
J gene: TRBJ1-1; D gene: -; V gene: TRBV7-2; clone size: -; CDR3 length: 15; CDR3 protein: CASSSGGGGNTEAFF; CDR3 DNA: TGTGCCAGCAGCTCGGGCGGGGGTGGTAACACTGAAGCTTTCTTT
J gene: TRBJ1-2; D gene: TRBD1; V gene: TRBV7-2; clone size: -; CDR3 length: 16; CDR3 protein: CASSLGSGGGKYGYTF; CDR3 DNA: TGTGCCAGCAGCTTAGGGTCGGGAGGGGGCAAATATGGCTACACCTTC
J gene: TRBJ1-2; D gene: -; V gene: TRBV7-2; clone size: -; CDR3 length: 13; CDR3 protein: CASRGATDYGYTF; CDR3 DNA: TGTGCCAGCAGGGGGGCGACTGACTATGGCTACACCTTC
J gene: TRBJ1-2; D gene: -; V gene: TRBV3-1/TRBV3-2; clone size: -; CDR3 length: 14; CDR3 protein: CASSQGRGVYGYTF; CDR3 DNA: TGTGCCAGCAGTCAGGGACGCGGGGTCTATGGCTACACCTTC
J gene: TRBJ2-7; D gene: TRBD2; V gene: TRBV10-3; clone size: -; CDR3 length: 15; CDR3 protein: CAISHPGLANYEQYF; CDR3 DNA: TGTGCCATCAGTCATCCGGGACTAGCGAACTACGAGCAGTACTTC
J gene: TRBJ2-3; D gene: -; V gene: TRBV24-1; clone size: -; CDR3 length: 15; CDR3 protein: CATSETRTGTDTQYF; CDR3 DNA: TGTGCCACCAGTGAGACCCGAACAGGGACAGATACGCAGTATTTT
J gene: TRBJ1-5; D gene: TRBD1; V gene: TRBV19; clone size: -; CDR3 length: 14; CDR3 protein: CASSCRDRGCPQHF; CDR3 DNA: TGTGCCAGTAGCTGCCGGGACAGGGGATGCCCCCAGCATTTT
J gene: TRBJ1-1; D gene: -; V gene: TRBV5-1; clone size: once; CDR3 length: 14; CDR3 protein: CASTDSSGGTEAFF; CDR3 DNA: TGCGCCAGCACCGATTCGTCCGGGGGCACTGAAGCTTTCTTT
J gene: TRBJ2-3; D gene: -; V gene: TRBV30; clone size: -; CDR3 length: 14; CDR3 protein: CAWSGLSVRDTQYF; CDR3 DNA: TGTGCCTGGAGTGGACTCTCCGTGCGGGATACGCAGTATTTT
J gene: TRBJ1-1; D gene: TRBD1; V gene: TRBV6-2/TRBV6-3; clone size: -; CDR3 length: 17; CDR3 protein: CASSYGTGGPVNTEAFF; CDR3 DNA: TGTGCCAGCAGTTACGGGACAGGAGGACCCGTGAACACTGAAGCTTTCTTT
J gene: TRBJ1-3; D gene: TRBD1; V gene: TRBV5-1; clone size: few; CDR3 length: 15; CDR3 protein: CASSFTGDSGNTIYF; CDR3 DNA: TGCGCCAGCAGCTTCACAGGGGATTCTGGAAACACCATATATTTT
J gene: TRBJ1-2; D gene: TRBD1; V gene: TRBV3-1/TRBV3-2; clone size: -; CDR3 length: 12; CDR3 protein: CASGTGEDGYTF; CDR3 DNA: TGTGCCAGCGGGACAGGGGAGGATGGCTACACCTTC
J gene: TRBJ1-6; D gene: TRBD1; V gene: TRBV9; clone size: -; CDR3 length: 15; CDR3 protein: CASSVGGQQNSPLHF; CDR3 DNA: TGTGCCAGCAGCGTGGGGGGACAGCAAAATTCACCCCTCCACTTT
J gene: TRBJ2-1; D gene: -; V gene: TRBV18; clone size: -; CDR3 length: 15; CDR3 protein: CASSPGGQSYNEQFF; CDR3 DNA: TGTGCCAGCTCACCCGGCGGACAATCCTACAATGAGCAGTTCTTC
J gene: TRBJ2-7; D gene: -; V gene: TRBV7-2; clone size: -; CDR3 length: 13; CDR3 protein: CASSWDTHYEQYF; CDR3 DNA: TGTGCCAGCAGCTGGGACACCCATTACGAGCAGTACTTC
J gene: TRBJ2-7; D gene: TRBD1; V gene: TRBV24-1; clone size: -; CDR3 length: 13; CDR3 protein: CATQKQGYNEQYF; CDR3 DNA: TGTGCCACCCAGAAACAGGGGTATAACGAGCAGTACTTC
J gene: TRBJ1-3; D gene: -; V gene: TRBV18; clone size: few; CDR3 length: 16; CDR3 protein: CASSPLGQDSGNTIYF; CDR3 DNA: TGTGCCAGCTCACCTCTTGGACAAGACTCTGGAAACACCATATATTTT
J gene: TRBJ1-3; D gene: TRBD1; V gene: TRBV2; clone size: -; CDR3 length: 13; CDR3 protein: CASSRDRGSTIYF; CDR3 DNA: TGTGCCAGCAGTCGGGACAGGGGCAGCACCATATATTTT
J gene: TRBJ2-5; D gene: -; V gene: TRBV21-1; clone size: few; CDR3 length: 16; CDR3 protein: CASILRSGGVKETQYF; CDR3 DNA: TGTGCCAGCATCCTTCGTAGCGGGGGGGTTAAAGAGACCCAGTACTTC
J gene: TRBJ2-6; D gene: -; V gene: TRBV6-2/TRBV6-3; clone size: -; CDR3 length: 15; CDR3 protein: CASSSGNSGANVLTF; CDR3 DNA: TGTGCCAGCAGTTCGGGGAATTCTGGGGCCAACGTCCTGACTTTC
J gene: TRBJ1-1; D gene: -; V gene: TRBV6-1; clone size: few; CDR3 length: 14; CDR3 protein: CASSEVGRDTEAFF; CDR3 DNA: TGTGCCAGCAGTGAAGTAGGCCGGGACACTGAAGCTTTCTTT
J gene: TRBJ1-1; D gene: -; V gene: TRBV28; clone size: few; CDR3 length: 15; CDR3 protein: CASSRPGLQNTEAFF; CDR3 DNA: TGTGCCAGCAGTCGCCCGGGACTCCAGAACACTGAAGCTTTCTTT
J gene: TRBJ1-2; D gene: -; V gene: TRBV5-1; clone size: -; CDR3 length: 15; CDR3 protein: CASSLEGVINYGYTF; CDR3 DNA: TGCGCCAGCAGCTTGGAAGGGGTCATTAACTATGGCTACACCTTC
J gene: TRBJ1-1; D gene: -; V gene: TRBV5-4; clone size: -; CDR3 length: 13; CDR3 protein: CASSLAGVREAFF; CDR3 DNA: TGTGCCAGCAGCTTGGCCGGAGTTCGGGAAGCTTTCTTT
J gene: TRBJ2-7; D gene: TRBD1; V gene: TRBV19; clone size: -; CDR3 length: 15; CDR3 protein: CASSRAGTGGRGQYF; CDR3 DNA: TGTGCCAGTAGTAGGGCCGGGACAGGGGGCCGCGGGCAGTACTTC